The sequence of this T cell receptor beta chain was determined in a study of T-cell reconstitution after alpha-beta-depleted transplantation in children. It was with unique molecular identifiers that the TCRbeta library was prepared. TCRdb re-analysed the PCR reads in MiXCR, keeping a single row per CDR3 protein. The sample holds some 340,000 distinct CDR3 sequences, over 9% seen once. There are a few counts of this clonotype. The receptor was derived from a human donor who donated a stem cell graft to a child with acute lymphoblastic leukemia. Sequenced material: PBMCs from the stem cell graft donor, taken from the stem cell graft.

DNA of the CDR3: TGTGCTAGTGGTTTTTGGGGACAGGGACCTAGCAATCAGCCCCAGCATTTT. Protein sequence: CASGFWGQGPSNQPQHF. This chain uses TRBV12-5 with TRBJ1-5; 9 bases agree with TRBD1. The CDR3 is 17 amino acids. With V trimmed by 3 bases and J by 0 bases, 6 bases remained unmatched. Germline CDR1 LGHNT, CDR2 FRNRAP.